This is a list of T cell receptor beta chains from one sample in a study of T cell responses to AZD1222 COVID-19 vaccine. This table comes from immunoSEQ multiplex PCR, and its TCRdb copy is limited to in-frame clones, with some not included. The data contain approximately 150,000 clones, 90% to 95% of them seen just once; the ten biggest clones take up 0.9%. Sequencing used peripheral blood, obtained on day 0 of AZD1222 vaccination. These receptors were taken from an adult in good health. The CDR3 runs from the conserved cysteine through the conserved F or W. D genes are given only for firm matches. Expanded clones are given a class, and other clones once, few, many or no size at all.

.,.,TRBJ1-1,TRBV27,CASSLYLRTEAFF,TGTGCCAGCAGTTTATATCTGAGGACTGAAGCTTTCTTT
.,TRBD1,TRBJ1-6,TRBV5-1,CASSRDRENSPLHF,TGCGCCAGCAGCCGGGACAGGGAGAATTCACCCCTCCACTTT
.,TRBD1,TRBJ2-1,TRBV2,CASNINTGDEQFF,TGTGCCAGCAATATCAATACAGGGGATGAGCAGTTCTTC
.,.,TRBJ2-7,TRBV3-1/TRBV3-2,CASSQGSQGGEQYF,TGTGCCAGCAGCCAAGGTAGTCAGGGCGGCGAGCAGTACTTC
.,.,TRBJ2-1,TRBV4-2,CASSPGFPAGLDNEQFF,TGTGCCAGCAGCCCGGGATTTCCGGCGGGGCTCGACAATGAGCAGTTCTTC
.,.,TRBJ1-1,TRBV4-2,CASSSRVGANTEAFF,TGTGCCAGCAGCTCGCGTGTAGGGGCGAACACTGAAGCTTTCTTT
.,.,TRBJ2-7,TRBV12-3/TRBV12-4,CASSFDGYYEQYF,TGTGCCAGCAGTTTTGACGGTTACTACGAGCAGTACTTC
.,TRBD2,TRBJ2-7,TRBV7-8,CASSLAGTTAYEQYF,TGTGCCAGCAGCTTAGCGGGGACTACGGCCTACGAGCAGTACTTC
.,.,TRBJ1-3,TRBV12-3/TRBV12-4,CASSFSGNTIYF,TGTGCCAGCAGTTTTTCGGGAAACACCATATATTTT
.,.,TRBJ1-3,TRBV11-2,CASSPQGFTGNTIYF,TGTGCCAGCAGCCCGCAGGGATTTACTGGAAACACCATATATTTT
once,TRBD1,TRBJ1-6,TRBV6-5,CASSYSGQLNSPLHF,TGTGCCAGCAGTTACTCGGGACAGTTGAATTCACCCCTCCACTTT
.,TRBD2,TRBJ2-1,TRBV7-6,CASSLGGGLAANNEQFF,TGTGCCAGCAGCTTAGGGGGCGGACTAGCGGCGAACAATGAGCAGTTCTTC
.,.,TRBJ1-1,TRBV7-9,CASSLNAGVIEAFF,TGTGCCAGCAGCTTAAATGCAGGGGTCATTGAAGCTTTCTTT
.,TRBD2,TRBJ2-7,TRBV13,CASRTSGGAQPYEQYF,TGTGCCAGCAGGACTAGCGGGGGGGCCCAGCCCTACGAGCAGTACTTC
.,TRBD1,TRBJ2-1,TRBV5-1,CASSRDRGNEQFF,TGCGCCAGCAGCCGGGACAGGGGGAATGAGCAGTTCTTC
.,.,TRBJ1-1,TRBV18,CASSGGENTEAFF,TGTGCCAGCTCAGGAGGGGAAAACACTGAAGCTTTCTTT
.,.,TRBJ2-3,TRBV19,CASSISVNTQYF,TGTGCCAGTAGTATATCGGTTAATACGCAGTATTTT
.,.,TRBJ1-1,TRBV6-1,CASSEKGMNTEAFF,TGTGCCAGCAGTGAGAAGGGAATGAACACTGAAGCTTTCTTT
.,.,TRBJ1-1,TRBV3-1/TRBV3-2,CASSQDGGNTEAFF,TGTGCCAGCAGCCAAGATGGCGGGAACACTGAAGCTTTCTTT
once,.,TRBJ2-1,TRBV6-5,CASSSRNEQFF,TGTGCCAGCAGTTCGAGGAATGAGCAGTTCTTC